Listed below are T cell receptor beta chains from one sample, sequenced in a study of blood T cell repertoires in COVID-19. The protocol was immunoSEQ multiplex PCR, while the TCRdb copy is restricted to in-frame clones and leaves out a portion. Among some 270,000 clones listed, less than 90% were seen once. The sample consisted of peripheral blood. These TCRs come from a woman in her forties who had recovered from COVID-19. CDR3s include the opening cysteine and the closing phenylalanine or tryptophan. Each record gives: J gene, CDR3 length, D gene, V gene, clone size, CDR3 protein, CDR3 DNA. D genes are given only for firm matches. Rows may omit the clone size; those that give it use once, few, many or a size class.

TRBJ1-2 18 TRBD1 TRBV28 once CASSTPGQGGFLDYGYTF TGTGCCAGCAGTACCCCCGGACAGGGCGGTTTTTTGGACTATGGCTACACCTTC
TRBJ2-1 15 TRBD1 TRBV29-1 NA CSVEVSRDSYNEQFF TGCAGCGTTGAAGTTTCACGGGACAGTTACAATGAGCAGTTCTTC
TRBJ1-5 16 TRBD1 TRBV19 NA CASSADRGLGSQPQHF TGTGCCAGTAGCGCAGACAGGGGGCTCGGGAGTCAGCCCCAGCATTTT
TRBJ1-1 13 TRBD1 TRBV12-3/TRBV12-4 NA CASSLQGIGEAFF TGTGCCAGCAGTCTACAGGGGATTGGTGAAGCTTTCTTT
TRBJ1-3 10 NA TRBV20-1 NA CALSGNTIYF TGCGCGTTATCCGGAAACACCATATATTTT
TRBJ2-5 13 TRBD1 TRBV2 NA CASSGQGVQTQYF TGTGCCAGCAGTGGACAGGGTGTTCAGACCCAGTACTTC
TRBJ1-4 14 NA TRBV6-6 NA CASSDSSFNEKLFF TGTGCCAGCAGTGACAGTTCTTTTAATGAAAAACTGTTTTTT
TRBJ1-2 13 NA TRBV6-5 NA CASKNAEVYGYTF TGTGCCAGCAAGAACGCAGAAGTCTATGGCTACACCTTC
TRBJ1-6 16 TRBD1 TRBV4-1 NA CASSQPLGQGISPLHF TGCGCCAGCAGCCAGCCCTTGGGACAGGGAATCTCACCCCTCCACTTT
TRBJ1-4 15 NA TRBV7-9 NA CASSLVGAANEKLFF TGTGCCAGCAGCTTAGTGGGGGCGGCTAATGAAAAACTGTTTTTT
TRBJ1-1 11 NA TRBV2 NA CASRTTTPAFF TGTGCCAGCAGGACTACCACTCCAGCTTTCTTT
TRBJ2-3 12 NA TRBV7-3 NA CASRRRDYTQYF TGTGCCAGCAGACGGAGAGACTATACGCAGTATTTT
TRBJ1-3 14 NA TRBV3-1/TRBV3-2 NA CASSQGYSGNTIYF TGTGCCAGCAGCCAGGGCTACTCTGGAAACACCATATATTTT
TRBJ1-3 15 TRBD1 TRBV28 NA CASSKGQAGGNTIYF TGTGCCAGCAGCAAAGGACAGGCTGGAGGAAACACCATATATTTT
TRBJ1-5 16 NA TRBV18 NA CASSPWDTATYQPQHF TGTGCCAGCTCACCATGGGACACCGCCACTTATCAGCCCCAGCATTTT
TRBJ1-6 14 NA TRBV28 NA CASISGSGNSPLHF TGTGCCAGCATCTCGGGGTCGGGAAATTCACCCCTCCACTTT
TRBJ1-5 16 TRBD1 TRBV28 NA CASSNAGTGGRQPQHF TGTGCCAGCAGTAACGCCGGGACAGGGGGCAGGCAGCCCCAGCATTTT
TRBJ1-2 18 TRBD1 TRBV28 NA CASSSPGQAAWGPYGYTF TGTGCCAGCAGTTCACCGGGACAGGCCGCGTGGGGGCCGTATGGCTACACCTTC
TRBJ2-7 19 NA TRBV28 NA CASSRVAFSFKLLPGEQYF TGTGCCAGCTCCCGGGTTGCCTTCTCCTTCAAACTTCTCCCCGGGGAGCAGTACTTC
TRBJ1-2 13 NA TRBV2 NA CASSDQPGYGYTF TGTGCCAGCAGTGACCAACCAGGATATGGCTACACCTTC
TRBJ2-5 16 TRBD2 TRBV24-1 NA CATSDISGGAKETQYF TGTGCCACCAGTGATATAAGCGGGGGGGCCAAAGAGACCCAGTACTTC
TRBJ2-4 14 NA TRBV7-8 NA CASSLGTVENIQYF TGTGCCAGCAGCTTAGGGACAGTTGAAAACATTCAGTACTTC
TRBJ2-7 16 NA TRBV7-6 NA CASSLWEGGRGYEQYF TGTGCCAGCAGCTTATGGGAGGGGGGCAGGGGCTACGAGCAGTACTTC
TRBJ2-7 14 NA TRBV30 few CAWSVLGDSYEQYF TGTGCCTGGAGTGTATTAGGGGACTCCTACGAGCAGTACTTC
TRBJ2-3 17 NA TRBV4-2 NA CASSHLRGTGQTDTQYF TGTGCCAGCAGCCACCTAAGGGGTACAGGGCAAACAGATACGCAGTATTTT
TRBJ1-1 15 NA TRBV2 NA CASSENSGLNTEAFF TGTGCCAGCAGTGAAAATTCGGGGTTGAACACTGAAGCTTTCTTT
TRBJ2-3 14 TRBD1 TRBV29-1 NA CSVEGDRAGDTQYF TGCAGCGTTGAAGGGGACAGGGCGGGAGATACGCAGTATTTT
TRBJ1-3 11 NA TRBV6-5 NA CASGQGNTIYF TGTGCCAGCGGGCAGGGAAACACCATATATTTT
TRBJ1-4 15 TRBD1 TRBV5-4 NA CASRRGPDRDEKLFF TGTGCCAGCAGGCGTGGTCCCGACAGGGACGAAAAACTGTTTTTT
TRBJ2-1 14 TRBD2 TRBV19 NA CASSISVREGEQFF TGTGCCAGTAGTATCTCGGTCAGGGAGGGTGAGCAGTTCTTC
TRBJ2-5 17 TRBD1 TRBV2 NA CASSEVGQGASTETQYF TGTGCCAGCAGTGAAGTCGGGCAGGGGGCGTCCACGGAGACCCAGTACTTC
TRBJ2-1 13 NA TRBV2 NA CASGLSSYNEQFF TGTGCCAGCGGACTGAGCTCCTACAATGAGCAGTTCTTC
TRBJ1-2 15 TRBD1 TRBV30 NA CAWSPLTGITYGYTF TGTGCCTGGAGTCCCTTGACAGGGATTACCTATGGCTACACCTTC
TRBJ2-7 15 NA TRBV4-1 NA CASSPGGTDGDGQYF TGCGCCAGCAGCCCGGGCGGGACGGATGGGGACGGGCAGTACTTC
TRBJ2-2 16 NA TRBV24-1 NA CATSDLGQQNTGELFF TGTGCCACCAGTGATTTGGGGCAGCAAAACACCGGGGAGCTGTTTTTT
TRBJ2-3 13 NA TRBV15 few CATSRRQVDTQYF TGTGCCACCAGCAGAAGACAGGTCGATACGCAGTATTTT
TRBJ1-1 14 TRBD1 TRBV11-2 NA CASSARDRGTEAFF TGTGCCAGCAGCGCCCGGGACAGGGGAACTGAAGCTTTCTTT
TRBJ2-5 17 TRBD2 TRBV19 NA CASSSLLAGADQETQYF TGTGCCAGTAGTTCGCTCCTAGCGGGGGCCGACCAAGAGACCCAGTACTTC
TRBJ1-2 13 NA TRBV5-4 NA CASSTFGLYGYTF TGTGCCAGCAGCACATTCGGACTCTATGGCTACACCTTC
TRBJ1-5 13 NA TRBV5-8 NA CASIPQVNQPQHF TGTGCCAGCATCCCCCAGGTCAATCAGCCCCAGCATTTT
TRBJ2-7 12 NA TRBV5-6 NA CASSLNMYEQYF TGTGCCAGCAGCCTTAATATGTACGAGCAGTACTTC
TRBJ2-1 15 TRBD1 TRBV6-6 NA CASSYPGQGPNEQFF TGTGCCAGCAGTTATCCGGGACAGGGGCCAAATGAGCAGTTCTTC
TRBJ2-3 13 NA TRBV7-9 NA CASSPSVADTQYF TGTGCCAGCAGCCCCTCGGTGGCAGATACGCAGTATTTT
TRBJ1-3 15 NA TRBV6-6 NA CASSFYTSSGNTIYF TGTGCCAGCAGTTTTTACACCAGCTCTGGAAACACCATATATTTT
TRBJ2-7 13 TRBD1 TRBV2 NA CASRWTGTYEQYF TGTGCCAGCAGATGGACAGGAACCTACGAGCAGTACTTC
TRBJ1-1 13 NA TRBV5-1 NA CASSWGHDGIVFF TGCGCCAGCAGCTGGGGACATGACGGAATTGTTTTCTTT
TRBJ1-5 14 TRBD1 TRBV29-1 NA CSVPGTGPGQPQHF TGCAGCGTTCCAGGGACAGGGCCCGGTCAGCCCCAGCATTTT
TRBJ2-3 15 NA TRBV13 NA CASSLWQGSTDTQYF TGTGCCAGCAGCCTATGGCAGGGGAGCACAGATACGCAGTATTTT
TRBJ2-1 15 TRBD2 TRBV30 NA CAWRERGVHYNEQFF TGTGCCTGGAGGGAGCGGGGGGTACACTACAATGAGCAGTTCTTC
TRBJ1-2 16 TRBD1 TRBV27 NA CASRPAVDRGSGGYTF TGTGCCAGCAGACCGGCTGTAGACAGGGGTAGTGGAGGCTACACCTTC